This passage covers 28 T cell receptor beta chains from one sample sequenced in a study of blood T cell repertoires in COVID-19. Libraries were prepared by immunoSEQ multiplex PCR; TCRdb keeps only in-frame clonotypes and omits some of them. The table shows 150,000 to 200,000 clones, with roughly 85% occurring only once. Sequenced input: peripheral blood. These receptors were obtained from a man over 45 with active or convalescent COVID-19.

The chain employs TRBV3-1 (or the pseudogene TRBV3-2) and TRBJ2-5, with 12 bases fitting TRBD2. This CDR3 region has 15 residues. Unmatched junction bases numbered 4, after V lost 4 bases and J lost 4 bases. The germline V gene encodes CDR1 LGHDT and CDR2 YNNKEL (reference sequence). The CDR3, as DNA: TGTGCCAGCAGCCCCGGACTAGCGGGGCGAGAGACCCAGTACTTC. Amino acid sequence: CASSPGLAGRETQYF.

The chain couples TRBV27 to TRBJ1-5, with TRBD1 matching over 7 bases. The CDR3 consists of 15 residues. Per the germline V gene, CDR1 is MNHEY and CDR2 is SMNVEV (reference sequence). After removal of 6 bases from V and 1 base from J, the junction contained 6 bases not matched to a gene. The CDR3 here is CASRVTGPSNQPQHF. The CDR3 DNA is TGTGCCAGCAGGGTGACAGGGCCGAGCAATCAGCCCCAGCATTTT.

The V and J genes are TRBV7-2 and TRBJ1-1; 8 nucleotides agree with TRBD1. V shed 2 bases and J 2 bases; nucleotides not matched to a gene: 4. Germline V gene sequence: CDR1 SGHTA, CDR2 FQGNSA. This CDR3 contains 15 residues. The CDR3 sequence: CASSLTGGLNTEAFF. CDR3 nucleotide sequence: TGTGCCAGCAGCTTAACAGGGGGGCTCAACACTGAAGCTTTCTTT.

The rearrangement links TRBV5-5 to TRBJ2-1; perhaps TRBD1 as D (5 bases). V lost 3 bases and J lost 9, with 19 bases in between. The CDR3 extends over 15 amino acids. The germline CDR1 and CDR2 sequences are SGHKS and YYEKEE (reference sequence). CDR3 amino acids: CASSSQGLIKGEQFF. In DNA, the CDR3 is TGTGCCAGCAGCTCCCAGGGTCTGATAAAGGGTGAGCAGTTCTTC.

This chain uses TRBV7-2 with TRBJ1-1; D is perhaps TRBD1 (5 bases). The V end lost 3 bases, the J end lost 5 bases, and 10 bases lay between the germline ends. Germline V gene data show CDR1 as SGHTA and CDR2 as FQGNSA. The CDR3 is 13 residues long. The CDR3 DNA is TGTGCCAGCAGCTTGCAGGGCACTACTGAAGCTTTCTTT. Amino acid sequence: CASSLQGTTEAFF.

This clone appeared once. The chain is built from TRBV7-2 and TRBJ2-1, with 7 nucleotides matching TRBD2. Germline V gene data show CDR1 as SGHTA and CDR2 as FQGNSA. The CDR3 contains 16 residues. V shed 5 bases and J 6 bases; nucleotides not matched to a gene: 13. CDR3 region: CASSPVRGGSFNEQFF. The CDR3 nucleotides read TGTGCCAGCAGCCCAGTTCGGGGCGGGAGTTTCAATGAGCAGTTCTTC.

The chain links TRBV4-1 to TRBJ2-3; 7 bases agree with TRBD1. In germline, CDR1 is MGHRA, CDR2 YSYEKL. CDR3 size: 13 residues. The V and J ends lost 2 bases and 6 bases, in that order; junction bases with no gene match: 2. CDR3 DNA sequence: TGCGCCAGCAGCCAAACAGGGGCGGATACGCAGTATTTT. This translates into CASSQTGADTQYF.

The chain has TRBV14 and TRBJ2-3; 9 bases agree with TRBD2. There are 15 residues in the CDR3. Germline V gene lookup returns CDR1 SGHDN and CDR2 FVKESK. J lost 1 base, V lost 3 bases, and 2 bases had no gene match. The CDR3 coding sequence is TGTGCCAGCAGCCAGACTAGCGGAGGCACAGATACGCAGTATTTT. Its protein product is CASSQTSGGTDTQYF.

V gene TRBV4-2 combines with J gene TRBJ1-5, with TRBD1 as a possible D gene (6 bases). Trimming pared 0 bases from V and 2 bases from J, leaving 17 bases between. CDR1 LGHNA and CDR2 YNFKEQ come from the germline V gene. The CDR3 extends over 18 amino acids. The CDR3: CASSQDLTGWMGNQPQHF. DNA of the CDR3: TGTGCCAGCAGCCAAGATCTAACAGGGTGGATGGGCAATCAGCCCCAGCATTTT.

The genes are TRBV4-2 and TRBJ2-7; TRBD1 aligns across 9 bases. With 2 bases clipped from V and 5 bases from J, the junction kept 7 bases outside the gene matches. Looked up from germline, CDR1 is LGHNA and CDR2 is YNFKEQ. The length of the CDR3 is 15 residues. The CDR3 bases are TGTGCCAGCAGCCAAAACAGGGGGCCATACAACGAGCAGTACTTC. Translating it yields CASSQNRGPYNEQYF.

The DNA for the CDR3 is TGTGCTAGTGGCGACAGTTACTCTAACCAGCCCCAGCATTTT. It yields the protein CASGDSYSNQPQHF. The rearrangement uses TRBV12-5 and TRBJ1-5; D is possibly TRBD1 (5 bases). Per germline, CDR1 LGHNT and CDR2 FRNRAP. The CDR3 extends over 14 amino acids. Trimming removed 6 bases from V and 7 bases from J, with 16 bases in between.

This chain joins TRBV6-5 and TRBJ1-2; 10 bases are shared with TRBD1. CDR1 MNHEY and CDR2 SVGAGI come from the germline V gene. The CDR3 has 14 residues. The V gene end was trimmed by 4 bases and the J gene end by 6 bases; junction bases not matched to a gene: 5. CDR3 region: CASSSAGTGDGYTF. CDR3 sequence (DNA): TGTGCCAGCAGTTCCGCCGGGACAGGGGATGGCTACACCTTC.

CDR3: CSASDRDRYTF. CDR3 coding DNA: TGCAGTGCAAGTGACAGGGATCGCTACACCTTC. The chain uses TRBV20-1 and TRBJ1-2, with 7 bases lining up with TRBD1. Germline values: CDR1 DFQATT, CDR2 SNEGSKA (reference sequence). CDR3 length: 11 residues. The junction had 7 bases not matched to a gene; V was cut back by 6 bases and J by 9 bases.

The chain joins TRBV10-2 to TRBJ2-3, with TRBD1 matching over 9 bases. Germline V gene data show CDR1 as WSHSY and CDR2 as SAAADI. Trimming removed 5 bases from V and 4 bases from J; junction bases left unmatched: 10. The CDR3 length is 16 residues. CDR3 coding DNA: TGCGCCAGCAGTAGACAGGGGGAAGGCTGGGCAGATACGCAGTATTTT. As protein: CASSRQGEGWADTQYF.

CDR3 sequence reads: CASSLGQGNYEQFF. For the CDR3, the DNA is TGTGCCAGCAGCTTGGGTCAGGGAAATTATGAGCAGTTCTTC. The chain combines TRBV7-3 with TRBJ2-1; the D gene is possibly TRBD1 (5 bases). This CDR3 comprises 14 residues. CDR1 is SGHTA and CDR2 is FQGTGA in the germline V gene. V lost 3 bases and J lost 8, with 14 bases in between.

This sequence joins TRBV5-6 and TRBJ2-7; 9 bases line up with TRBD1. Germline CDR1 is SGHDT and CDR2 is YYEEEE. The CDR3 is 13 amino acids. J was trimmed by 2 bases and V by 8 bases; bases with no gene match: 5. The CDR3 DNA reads TGTGCCAGGGATGGGACAGGGACCTACGAGCAGTACTTC. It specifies CARDGTGTYEQYF.

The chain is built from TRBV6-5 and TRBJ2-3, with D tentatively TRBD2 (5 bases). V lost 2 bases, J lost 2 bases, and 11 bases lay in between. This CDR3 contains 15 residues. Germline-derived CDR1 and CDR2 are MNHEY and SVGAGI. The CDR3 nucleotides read TGTGCCAGCAGTTACAGAGGACTGATCACAGATACGCAGTATTTT. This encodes CASSYRGLITDTQYF.

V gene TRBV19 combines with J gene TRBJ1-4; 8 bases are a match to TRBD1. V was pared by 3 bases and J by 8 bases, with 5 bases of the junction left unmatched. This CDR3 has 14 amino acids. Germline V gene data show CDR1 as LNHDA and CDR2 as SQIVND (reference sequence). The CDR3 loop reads CASSMGRGLEKLFF. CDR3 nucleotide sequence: TGTGCCAGTAGTATGGGCAGGGGGCTGGAAAAACTGTTTTTT.

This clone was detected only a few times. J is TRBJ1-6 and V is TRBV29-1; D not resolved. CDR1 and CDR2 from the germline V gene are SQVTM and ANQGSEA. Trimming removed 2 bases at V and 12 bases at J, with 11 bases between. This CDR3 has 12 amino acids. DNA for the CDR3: TGCAGCGTTGAAAGCCCTTCGGGACCCCTCCACTTT. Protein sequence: CSVESPSGPLHF. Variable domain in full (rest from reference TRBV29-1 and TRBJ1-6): SAVISQKPSRDICQRGTSLTIQCQVDSQVTMMFWYRQQPGQSLTLIATANQGSEATYESGFVIDKFPISRPNLTFSTLTVSNMSPEDSSIYLCSVESPSGPLHFGNGTRLTVT.

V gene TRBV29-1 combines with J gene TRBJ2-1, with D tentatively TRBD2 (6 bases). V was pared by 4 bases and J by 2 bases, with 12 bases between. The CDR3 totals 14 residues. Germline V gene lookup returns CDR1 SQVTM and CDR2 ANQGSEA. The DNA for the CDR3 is TGCAGCGTTGGGGACCCGGGGGCCTACAATGAGCAGTTCTTC. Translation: CSVGDPGAYNEQFF.

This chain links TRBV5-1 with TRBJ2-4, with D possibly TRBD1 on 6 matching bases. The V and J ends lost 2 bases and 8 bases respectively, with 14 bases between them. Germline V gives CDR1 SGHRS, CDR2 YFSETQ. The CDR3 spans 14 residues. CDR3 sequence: CASSLDRSRDIQYF. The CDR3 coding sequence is TGCGCCAGCAGCTTAGACAGGTCCCGGGACATTCAGTACTTC.

CDR3 sequence: CASSSEGTWEQYF. The CDR3 nucleotides are TGCGCCAGCAGCTCGGAGGGGACCTGGGAGCAGTACTTC. The chain uses TRBV5-1 and TRBJ2-7, with D maybe TRBD2 (6 bases). From germline, CDR1 is SGHRS and CDR2 YFSETQ. V was cut by 3 bases and J by 7 bases, with 14 bases left in between. The CDR3 runs 13 residues.

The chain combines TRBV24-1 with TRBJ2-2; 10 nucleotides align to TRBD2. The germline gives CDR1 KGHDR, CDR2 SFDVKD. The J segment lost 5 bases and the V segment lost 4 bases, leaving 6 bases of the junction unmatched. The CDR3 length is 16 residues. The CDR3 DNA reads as TGTGCCACCAGTGACGAGGGACTAGCGCCTACCGGGGAGCTGTTTTTT. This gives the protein CATSDEGLAPTGELFF.

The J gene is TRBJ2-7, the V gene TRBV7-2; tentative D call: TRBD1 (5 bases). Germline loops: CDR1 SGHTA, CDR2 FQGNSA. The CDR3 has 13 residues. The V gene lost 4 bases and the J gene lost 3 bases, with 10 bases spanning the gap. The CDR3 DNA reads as TGTGCCAGCAGCTCCACCACAGGCTACGAGCAGTACTTC. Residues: CASSSTTGYEQYF.

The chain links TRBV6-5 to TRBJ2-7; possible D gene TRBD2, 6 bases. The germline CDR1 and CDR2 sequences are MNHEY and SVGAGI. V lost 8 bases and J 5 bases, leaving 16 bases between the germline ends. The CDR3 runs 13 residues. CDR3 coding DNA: TGTGCCAGCCGGGACTCAGGGAAGGACGAGCAGTACTTC. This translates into CASRDSGKDEQYF.

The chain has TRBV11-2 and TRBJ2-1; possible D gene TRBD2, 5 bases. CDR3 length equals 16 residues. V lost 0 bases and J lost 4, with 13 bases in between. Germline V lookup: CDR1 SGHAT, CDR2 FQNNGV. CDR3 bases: TGTGCCAGCAGCTTAGATCGGGGTAGTATTTACAATGAGCAGTTCTTC. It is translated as CASSLDRGSIYNEQFF.

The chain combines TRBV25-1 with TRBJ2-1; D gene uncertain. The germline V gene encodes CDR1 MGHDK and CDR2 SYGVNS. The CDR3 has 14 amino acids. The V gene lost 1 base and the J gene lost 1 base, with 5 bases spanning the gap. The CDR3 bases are TGTGCCAGCAGTGAATGGCAGTCCTACAATGAGCAGTTCTTC. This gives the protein CASSEWQSYNEQFF.

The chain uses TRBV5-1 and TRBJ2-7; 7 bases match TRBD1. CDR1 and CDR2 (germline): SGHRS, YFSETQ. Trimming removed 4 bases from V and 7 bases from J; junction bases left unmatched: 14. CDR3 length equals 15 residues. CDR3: CASSDGTAGGWEQYF. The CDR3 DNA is TGCGCCAGCAGCGACGGGACGGCAGGGGGTTGGGAGCAGTACTTC.